This T cell receptor (beta chain) is from a study of blood T cell repertoires in COVID-19 (dated by TCRdb to the early 2020s). Background for the entire study: Collaborator samples came from the United States, Italy and Spain and covered acute and convalescent phases of COVID-19. The prospective study material was composed of cDNA or gDNA derived from T cells, B-cell-depleted T cells, or PBMCs. The dataset comprised deeply sampled blood TCRbeta repertoires from subjects exposed to, actively infected with, or recovered from COVID-19. The repertoires were made available in a free public database intended to serve as a resource for research on the immune response to SARS-CoV-2. Samples were obtained from the ongoing ImmuneRACE study (first 160 participants) and from over 1,000 subjects provided by 6 global collaborators. Sample metadata almost always included a de-identified subject ID, COVID-19 status, age in years and sex. Where available, HLA class I and class II types were obtained from metadata supplied by the sample provider rather than from assay-based typing. Beyond this particular receptor, the publication reports: Clinical and demographic metadata were provided uncurated, with the amount varying by source and participant.

The CDR3 has 14 amino acids, counting the end cysteine and phenylalanine. Left in the record is the CDR3 DNA by itself, 42 bases read in frame from the first base. Via the germline V gene, CDR1 is ENHRY and CDR2 SYGVKD. V loses 0 bases of germline sequence and J loses 3 bases, and the interval between the two ends is 8 bases. The immunoSEQ Assay, a bias-controlled multiplex PCR, was used to amplify TCRbeta CDR3 regions from genomic DNA. Per the authors' processing: The number of nucleated cells in each sample was estimated by amplification of reference gene primers within the assay. To quantify the absolute abundance of each unique TCRbeta CDR3 rearrangement, sequence reads were collapsed and filtered. For each sample, productive Simpson clonality was calculated as the square root of Simpson's diversity index across productive rearrangements. TCRdb stores this immuneACCESS table with in-frame sequences only. Part of the clones is absent; in the studies checked, under half of the shortfall reflects unresolved V genes, and no reason is known for the rest. V, J and clone size reflect that table, while D and trimming were determined from the DNA. The sample table contains roughly 190,000 clones; only one count was recorded for approximately 91% of them. The ten largest account for approximately 1% of the sample.

Whole blood was collected in K2EDTA tubes by collaborating institutions according to the institutions' own protocols. Collaborator samples were shipped for TCRbeta analysis as frozen whole blood, isolated PBMCs, or DNA extracted from either sample type. Notes on this clone: Its antigen is still unknown. Base-call qualities are not available, and no considerably larger clone is one nucleotide away.

Sequenced sample: peripheral blood. This TCR was recovered from a young man with acute or convalescent COVID-19. The chain was built from TRBV10-3 and TRBJ2-5; TRBD1 is a possible D gene, resting on 6 matching bases. CDR3 reads: CAISESGGEETQYF. The DNA sequence is TGTGCCATCAGTGAGTCAGGGGGAGAAGAGACCCAGTACTTC.